These 14 T cell receptor beta chains were all obtained from the same sample, sequenced in a study of cytomegalovirus exposure and HLA in healthy donors (dated by TCRdb to about 2017). Library preparation employed the immunoSEQ multiplex PCR assay. Entries here come from immuneACCESS through TCRdb and include only in-frame sequences with V and J called. Some clones fail to appear in such tables; in the studies checked, an unresolved V gene covers under half of the shortfall, and the cause of the remainder is unknown. The sample yields about 170,000 clones; around nine tenths were counted once. More than 2% of the sample is held by the ten biggest clonotypes. The material sequenced was PBMCs. The receptor set was obtained from a woman aged 18-29 years in good health and CMV-seronegative.

This clone was detected once. The chain employs TRBV2 and TRBJ2-5; TRBD2 is a possible D gene (6 bases). The CDR3 has 11 residues. V was trimmed by 2 bases and J by 13 bases, leaving 11 bases between them. In germline, CDR1 is SNHLY, CDR2 FYNNEI. The DNA for the CDR3 is TGTGCCAGCAGTGAAACTAGCAATCCGTACTTC. Residues: CASSETSNPYF.

V usage is TRBV27 and J usage is TRBJ1-2, with D perhaps matching TRBD1 (5 bases). The length of the CDR3 is 13 residues. Germline assignment: CDR1 MNHEY and CDR2 SMNVEV (reference sequence). Trimming took off 6 bases at V and 8 bases at J, with 16 bases between the two ends. DNA of the CDR3: TGTGCCAGCAGAGGGGAGGGGCTTGGCGGCTACACCTTC. Protein product: CASRGEGLGGYTF.

With respect to this clone: Additional DNA sequences in this sample encode the identical CDR3. The genes are TRBV6-5 and TRBJ1-5; D may be TRBD1 (6 bases). The CDR3 loop spans 13 amino acids. Per the germline V gene, CDR1 is MNHEY and CDR2 is SVGAGI. Trimming removed 3 bases at V and 4 bases at J, with 7 bases between. For the CDR3, the DNA is TGTGCCAGCAGTTATACAGGGAATCAGCCCCAGCATTTT. Protein: CASSYTGNQPQHF.

The chain uses TRBV12-5 and TRBJ1-2; D might be TRBD1 (5 bases). The CDR3 has 17 amino acids. CDR1 is LGHNT, CDR2 FRNRAP, per germline. The germline V and J ends were trimmed by 0 bases and 8 bases, with 22 bases remaining between them. This chain's CDR3 is CASGLVSGGLNRGGYTF. CDR3 DNA sequence: TGTGCTAGTGGTTTGGTGTCCGGGGGACTCAACCGGGGAGGCTACACCTTC.

This clone was observed a few times. This sequence joins TRBV27 and TRBJ1-6; 7 nucleotides match TRBD1. The CDR3 has 14 amino acids. Germline V gene lookup returns CDR1 MNHEY and CDR2 SMNVEV (reference sequence). Trimming at V came to 5 bases and at J to 10 bases, leaving 8 bases not matched to a gene. The CDR3 region has the DNA TGTGCCAGCAGTCGACTACAGGGGACCTCACCCCTCCACTTT. Amino acid sequence: CASSRLQGTSPLHF.

The rearrangement uses TRBV29-1 and TRBJ2-7; possibly TRBD2 for D (6 bases). The V end lost 7 bases, the J end lost 9 bases, and 10 bases lay between the germline ends. Germline values: CDR1 SQVTM, CDR2 ANQGSEA. This CDR3 contains 9 residues. The CDR3 sequence is CSAGTPQYF. CDR3 nucleotide sequence: TGCAGCGCTGGGACTCCGCAGTACTTC.

This chain connects TRBV6-5 to TRBJ1-1; TRBD1 matches at 7 bases. Germline V gene lookup returns CDR1 MNHEY and CDR2 SVGAGI. This CDR3 region has 16 residues. The junction had 7 bases not matched to a gene; V was cut back by 2 bases and J by 1 base. The DNA for the CDR3 is TGTGCCAGCAGTTACGGCGACAGGGTGACGAACACTGAAGCTTTCTTT. Its translation: CASSYGDRVTNTEAFF.

The rearrangement links TRBV29-1 to TRBJ1-1; D is perhaps TRBD1 (6 bases). CDR1 and CDR2 (germline): SQVTM, ANQGSEA. The CDR3 covers 13 residues. V lost 6 bases and J 6 bases, leaving 17 bases between the germline ends. DNA of the CDR3: TGCAGCGTGTTGGAGTTGGGGGCTCCTGAAGCTTTCTTT. It specifies CSVLELGAPEAFF.

V is TRBV5-1 and J is TRBJ2-1, with TRBD1 as a possible D gene (5 bases). The CDR3 consists of 15 residues. The V end was cut by 0 bases, the J end by 4 bases, with 11 bases between. In germline, CDR1 is SGHRS, CDR2 YFSETQ. The CDR3 DNA reads TGCGCCAGCAGCTTGGATCTCTCAGGGTACAATGAGCAGTTCTTC. Its protein is CASSLDLSGYNEQFF.

The J gene is TRBJ2-1, the V gene TRBV6-5; no definite D call. CDR3 length: 11 amino acids. V was trimmed by 2 bases and J by 8 bases, leaving 4 bases between them. Germline V lookup: CDR1 MNHEY, CDR2 SVGAGI. The CDR3 DNA reads as TGTGCCAGCAGTTACGGAGATGAGCAGTTCTTC. This translates into CASSYGDEQFF.

This clone has a single count. This chain connects TRBV6-5 to TRBJ1-1; D unresolved. This CDR3 is 15 amino acids long. The germline V gene encodes CDR1 MNHEY and CDR2 SVGAGI. The V and J ends lost 0 bases and 1 base respectively, with 9 bases between them. CDR3 amino acids: CASSYSRAGNTEAFF. CDR3 DNA sequence: TGTGCCAGCAGTTACTCCCGGGCGGGGAACACTGAAGCTTTCTTT.

This clone was recorded a few times. The V gene is TRBV11-1, the J gene TRBJ1-6; no definite D call. Trimming shortened V by 1 base and J by 10 bases, and 17 bases separated the two germline ends. Germline-derived CDR1 and CDR2 are SGHAT and FQDESV (reference sequence). The CDR3 runs to 16 residues. CDR3 protein: CASSLEFPAQRSPLHF. CDR3 nucleotides: TGTGCCAGCAGCTTAGAATTCCCGGCTCAGAGGTCACCCCTCCACTTT.

The V gene is TRBV4-3, the J gene TRBJ2-7; 7 bases line up with TRBD1. The CDR3 has 13 residues. The V segment lost 2 bases and the J segment 4 bases; nucleotides outside the gene matches: 2. Germline assignment: CDR1 LGHNA and CDR2 YSLEER. CDR3 protein: CASSQRQGYEQYF. The CDR3 nucleotides read TGCGCCAGCAGCCAAAGACAGGGTTACGAGCAGTACTTC.

This CDR3 reads CASSFISGRKINEQFF. As DNA, the CDR3 is TGTGCCAGCAGTTTTATCAGCGGGAGGAAAATCAATGAGCAGTTCTTC. V usage is TRBV27 and J usage is TRBJ2-1; 9 bases match TRBD2. Germline V lookup: CDR1 MNHEY, CDR2 SMNVEV (reference sequence). The CDR3 contains 16 residues. Germline trimming cut 3 bases from V and 6 bases from J; bases unmatched to any gene: 9.